This TCR beta chain was recovered during a study of early T cells in non-severe SARS-CoV-2 infection. Study at large: The chains were unpaired, and the sequenced material was bulk RNA from unsorted whole blood. Study conclusions and caveats: VDJdb matching skewed toward anti-spike CD8 responses, missing private and CD4 specificities.

Individual cDNA molecules received unique molecular identifiers during library preparation. TCRdb re-derived calls from the 5' RACE reads in MiXCR, one entry per CDR3 protein. The data hold about 83,000 distinct CDR3 sequences, with under 11% observed a single time. Germline CDR1 and CDR2: SGDLS and YYNGEE. V lost 3 bases to trimming and J lost 5 bases; unmatched junction nucleotides: 4. The CDR3 has 14 amino acids. In the case of this clonotype: The antigen remains undetermined.

This rearrangement joins TRBV9 to TRBJ2-3; 9 bases are a match to TRBD2. This sequence was found in an adult who was a healthcare worker with PCR-confirmed SARS-CoV-2 infection or an uninfected control (not recorded which). The sequenced sample was whole blood, obtained at baseline. The CDR3 DNA reads TGTGCCAGCAGCGCGACTAGCGGCTTAGATACGCAGTATTTT. Its translation: CASSATSGLDTQYF. The full variable domain, in which reference TRBV9 and TRBJ2-3 provide the parts outside the CDR3, is DSGVTQTPKHLITATGQRVTLRCSPRSGDLSVYWYQQSLDQGLQFLIQYYNGEERAKGNILERFSAQQFPDLHSELNLSSLELGDSALYFCASSATSGLDTQYFGPGTRLTVL.